What follows are 13 T cell receptor beta chains derived from one specimen sequenced in a study of cytomegalovirus exposure and HLA in healthy donors. A multiplex PCR was run with 60 Vbeta primers and 13 Jbeta primers. This table comes from immunoSEQ multiplex PCR, and its TCRdb copy is limited to in-frame clones, with some not included. The sample consists of 150,000 to 250,000 clones, roughly four fifths of them appearing once. The sequencing sample was made of PBMCs. Receptor source: a woman between 50 and 59 years old in good health and CMV-seropositive.

The genes are TRBV15 and TRBJ1-6, with D perhaps TRBD1 (6 bases). The V gene's germline CDR1 is LNHNV and CDR2 YYDKDF (reference sequence). Trimming took 5 bases from V and 7 from J, leaving 9 bases between them. There are 13 residues in the CDR3. The CDR3 protein is CATSGTSNSPLHF. DNA for the CDR3: TGTGCCACCAGCGGGACATCCAATTCACCCCTCCACTTT.

The chain joins TRBV29-1 to TRBJ1-1, with 9 bases identical to TRBD1. CDR3 length: 14 amino acids. J lost 4 bases, V lost 6 bases, and 9 bases had no gene match. Germline CDR1 SQVTM, CDR2 ANQGSEA. The CDR3 sequence is CSVETGGRITEAFF. CDR3 nucleotides: TGCAGCGTCGAAACAGGGGGCAGAATCACTGAAGCTTTCTTT.

This chain uses TRBV18 with TRBJ2-1; 7 nucleotides line up with TRBD1. V was clipped by 3 bases and J by 14 bases; unmatched bases: 7. Germline V CDR1 and CDR2: KGHSH, LQKENI. This CDR3 is 12 amino acids long. The DNA of the CDR3 is TGTGCCAGCTCACCCACAGGGGAACGGGAGTTCTTC. Translating gives CASSPTGEREFF.

This clone was seen once. V gene TRBV4-2 combines with J gene TRBJ2-3, with TRBD2 matching 11 bases. Germline lookup yields CDR1 LGHNA and CDR2 YNFKEQ. Trimming cost V 1 base and J 0 bases; bases outside gene matches: 6. This CDR3 region has 18 residues. The CDR3 sequence: CASSQGLAGPSSTDTQYF. In DNA form, the CDR3 reads TGTGCCAGCAGCCAAGGACTAGCGGGGCCTTCTAGCACAGATACGCAGTATTTT.

This sequence joins TRBV5-8 and TRBJ2-1; TRBD1 matches 8 bases. The ends lost 9 bases at V and 0 bases at J; junction bases unmatched: 11. Germline assignment: CDR1 SGHTS and CDR2 YDEGEE. The CDR3 is 16 residues long. The CDR3 sequence is CANDRQGQSSYNEQFF. CDR3 nucleotide sequence: TGTGCCAACGACCGACAGGGGCAGAGCTCCTACAATGAGCAGTTCTTC.

This clone has just a few counts. The rearrangement joins TRBV30 to TRBJ2-2; D is perhaps TRBD1 (7 bases). The CDR3 contains 15 residues. Germline V CDR1 and CDR2: GTSNPN, SVGIG (reference sequence). Trimming took 0 bases from V and 6 from J, leaving 14 bases between them. DNA for the CDR3: TGTGCCTGGAGTGTCCACAGGGGAGGAGCCGGGGAGCTGTTTTTT. This encodes CAWSVHRGGAGELFF. Together with reference TRBV30 and TRBJ2-2, the CDR3 gives the full variable domain: SQTIHQWPATLVQPVGSPLSLECTVEGTSNPNLYWYRQAAGRGLQLLFYSVGIGQISSEVPQNLSASRPQDRQFILSSKKLLLSDSGFYLCAWSVHRGGAGELFFGEGSRLTVL.

The CDR3 DNA is TGTGCCAGCAGCGGAGGGATGTTCAATCAGCCCCAGCATTTT. This gives the protein CASSGGMFNQPQHF. The J gene is TRBJ1-5, the V gene TRBV9, with no clear D. The CDR3 extends over 14 amino acids. The V gene lost 3 bases and the J gene lost 3 bases, with 10 bases spanning the gap. Germline V gene sequence: CDR1 SGDLS, CDR2 YYNGEE.

This sequence joins TRBV9 and TRBJ1-1; 8 positions match TRBD1. J lost 2 bases, V lost 7 bases, and 7 bases had no gene match. The germline CDR1 and CDR2 sequences are SGDLS and YYNGEE. The CDR3 consists of 14 residues. DNA of the CDR3: TGTGCCAGCGCTCAGGCAGGGGGCAACACTGAAGCTTTCTTT. It translates to CASAQAGGNTEAFF.

Of note for this clone: The sample carries other DNA sequences with the same CDR3. The chain is built from TRBV7-9 and TRBJ1-2; 7 bases map to TRBD1. V shed 4 bases, J shed 5 bases, and the junction held 7 bases outside the gene matches. Germline V gene data show CDR1 as SEHNR and CDR2 as FQNEAQ (reference sequence). CDR3 length: 14 amino acids. CDR3 protein: CASSSQGVGYGYTF. The CDR3 DNA reads TGTGCCAGCAGCTCCCAGGGGGTGGGGTATGGCTACACCTTC. The full variable domain, with the rest looked up from reference TRBV7-9 and TRBJ1-2, is DTGVSQNPRHKITKRGQNVTFRCDPISEHNRLYWYRQTLGQGPEFLTYFQNEAQLEKSRLLSDRFSAERPKGSFSTLEIQRTEQGDSAMYLCASSSQGVGYGYTFGSGTRLTVV.

V is TRBV29-1 and J is TRBJ2-1; TRBD2 is a possible D gene (6 bases). V lost 0 bases to trimming and J lost 0 bases, with 18 bases between them. The germline V gene has CDR1 SQVTM and CDR2 ANQGSEA. The CDR3 covers 18 residues. CDR3 residues: CSVEDLGGEAHSYNEQFF. The CDR3 bases are TGCAGCGTTGAAGATCTAGGCGGGGAGGCCCACTCCTACAATGAGCAGTTCTTC.

This clone occurred once. The CDR3 protein is CASSTTRGSYNEQFF. The CDR3 nucleotides read TGTGCCAGTAGTACAACCCGGGGCTCCTACAATGAGCAGTTCTTC. The V call is TRBV19, the J call TRBJ2-1; D is perhaps TRBD2 (5 bases). The CDR3 loop spans 15 amino acids. Germline values: CDR1 LNHDA, CDR2 SQIVND (reference sequence). The V gene lost 4 bases and the J gene lost 0 bases, with 10 bases spanning the gap. Drawing the rest from reference TRBV19 and TRBJ2-1, the complete variable domain is DGGITQSPKYLFRKEGQNVTLSCEQNLNHDAMYWYRQDPGQGLRLIYYSQIVNDFQKGDIAEGYSVSREKKESFPLTVTSAQKNPTAFYLCASSTTRGSYNEQFFGPGTRLTVL.

The genes are TRBV6-1 and TRBJ2-2; D possibly corresponds to TRBD2 (5 bases). Trimming shortened V by 6 bases and J by 3 bases, and 14 bases separated the two germline ends. The CDR3 has 15 residues. Germline CDR1 is MNHNS and CDR2 is SASEGT. The CDR3 spells CASRVGDYYTGELFF. The CDR3 nucleotides are TGTGCCAGCAGGGTCGGGGATTATTACACCGGGGAGCTGTTTTTT.

The chain has TRBV11-2 and TRBJ2-1; D is undetermined. This CDR3 contains 12 residues. V lost 5 bases and J lost 4, with 6 bases in between. The germline V gene encodes CDR1 SGHAT and CDR2 FQNNGV. The CDR3 region is CASSPSYNEQFF. The CDR3 coding sequence is TGTGCCAGCAGCCCGTCGTACAATGAGCAGTTCTTC. The full variable domain, its missing parts supplied by reference TRBV11-2 and TRBJ2-1, is EAGVAQSPRYKIIEKRQSVAFWCNPISGHATLYWYQQILGQGPKLLIQFQNNGVVDDSQLPKDRFSAERLKGVDSTLKIQPAKLEDSAVYLCASSPSYNEQFFGPGTRLTVL.